These 32 T cell receptor beta chains share one sample of origin, sequenced in a study of T cells in Graves' hyperthyroidism and ophthalmopathy. TCR beta CDR3 sequences were amplified from RNA transcripts. Researchers ran a first-round RT-PCR on the TCR CDR3 using the HTBI primer set. TCRdb passed the multiplex PCR reads through MiXCR, listing each CDR3 protein once. The sample has 600,000 to 700,000 distinct CDR3 sequences; about 45% are singletons. Material: peripheral blood or thyroid tissue (not recorded which). The receptors were sampled from an adult man with Graves' disease, either hyperthyroidism or ophthalmopathy (not recorded which).

The gene calls are TRBV6-5 and TRBJ2-7; 9 bases are shared with TRBD1. There are 14 residues in the CDR3. Unmatched junction bases numbered 2, after V lost 2 bases and J lost 3 bases. Germline V gene data show CDR1 as MNHEY and CDR2 as SVGAGI. This chain's CDR3 is CASSYGQGIYEQYF. CDR3 in DNA: TGTGCCAGCAGTTACGGACAGGGGATCTACGAGCAGTACTTC.

This clonotype occurred a few times. The rearrangement uses TRBV20-1 and TRBJ2-2; tentative D call: TRBD1 (6 bases). Germline assignment: CDR1 DFQATT and CDR2 SNEGSKA (reference sequence). V gave up 5 bases and J gave up 5 bases, with 12 bases separating them. This CDR3 comprises 13 residues. CDR3 amino acids: CSAQNRVTGELFF. In DNA, the CDR3 is TGCAGTGCTCAAAACAGGGTTACCGGGGAGCTGTTTTTT.

This clonotype was seen a few times. The rearrangement uses TRBV3-1 and TRBJ2-7; D ambiguous. The CDR3 has 11 amino acids. Germline CDR1 and CDR2: LGHDT and YNNKEL (reference sequence). V shed 3 bases and J shed 6 bases, with 6 bases lying between them. The CDR3 sequence is CASSQRSEQYF. The CDR3 nucleotides read TGTGCCAGCAGCCAGAGAAGCGAGCAGTACTTC.

This sequence joins TRBV20-1 and TRBJ1-1; D unclear. Per germline, CDR1 DFQATT and CDR2 SNEGSKA (reference sequence). The ends were cut back, 3 bases at V and 3 bases at J, with 11 bases in the middle. There are 13 residues in the CDR3. DNA for the CDR3: TGCAGTGCTAGGGCAGTTTGGGACACTGAAGCTTTCTTT. Protein sequence: CSARAVWDTEAFF.

This clonotype was recorded a few times. The rearrangement joins TRBV29-1 to TRBJ1-2, with a possible D match to TRBD1 (5 bases). CDR3 length: 14 amino acids. Germline CDR1 SQVTM, CDR2 ANQGSEA. Between the trimmed V and J ends, which lost 1 base and 4 bases, there was a span of 13 bases. The CDR3 coding sequence is TGCAGCGTTGAAGGGCAGGGACGGAGCTATGGCTACACCTTC. Translation gives CSVEGQGRSYGYTF. The variable domain in full, completed from reference TRBV29-1 and TRBJ1-2, reads SAVISQKPSRDICQRGTSLTIQCQVDSQVTMMFWYRQQPGQSLTLIATANQGSEATYESGFVIDKFPISRPNLTFSTLTVSNMSPEDSSIYLCSVEGQGRSYGYTFGSGTRLTVV.

Here the CDR3 reads CASSQGARDEQYF. The CDR3 DNA reads as TGTGCCAGCAGCCAGGGCGCTAGAGACGAGCAGTACTTC. The rearrangement uses TRBV7-9 and TRBJ2-7; D is possibly TRBD1 (5 bases). V was cut by 5 bases and J by 5 bases, with 13 bases left in between. This CDR3 region has 13 residues. The germline gives CDR1 SEHNR, CDR2 FQNEAQ (reference sequence).

This clonotype occurred many times. The J gene is TRBJ1-1, the V gene TRBV10-2; no clear D. Trimming pared 3 bases from V and 1 base from J, leaving 12 bases between. CDR3 length equals 15 residues. Germline-derived CDR1 and CDR2 are WSHSY and SAAADI. The CDR3 coding sequence is TGCGCCAGCAGTGATGTGGTACAGACGAACACTGAAGCTTTCTTT. It encodes CASSDVVQTNTEAFF.

This chain's CDR3 is CAWRGQGSQPQHF. CDR3 DNA sequence: TGTGCCTGGAGGGGACAGGGAAGTCAGCCCCAGCATTTT. The chain links TRBV7-9 to TRBJ1-5; TRBD1 matches at 9 bases. Germline V CDR1 and CDR2: SEHNR, FQNEAQ (reference sequence). Germline trimming cut 11 bases from V and 6 bases from J; bases unmatched to any gene: 8. The CDR3 contains 13 residues. The whole variable domain, filled in from reference TRBV7-9 and TRBJ1-5, reads DTGVSQNPRHKITKRGQNVTFRCDPISEHNRLYWYRQTLGQGPEFLTYFQNEAQLEKSRLLSDRFSAERPKGSFSTLEIQRTEQGDSAMYLCAWRGQGSQPQHFGDGTRLSIL.

The chain combines TRBV15 with TRBJ1-2; D is ambiguous. The CDR3 contains 18 residues. The germline V and J ends were trimmed by 0 bases and 0 bases, with 17 bases remaining between them. Germline V gene sequence: CDR1 LNHNV, CDR2 YYDKDF (reference sequence). The CDR3 protein is CATSRDRGMAVANYGYTF. CDR3 nucleotides: TGTGCCACCAGCAGAGATCGGGGAATGGCGGTAGCTAACTATGGCTACACCTTC.

A word on this clonotype: An end of the junction differs from the germline gene, which may be a read error. The CDR3 loop is CAGSFAGQIYYEQYF. CDR3 nucleotides: TGTGCCGGCAGCTTTGCAGGGCAGATCTATTACGAGCAGTACTTC. This chain joins TRBV7-2 and TRBJ2-7; D is perhaps TRBD1 (5 bases). The germline gives CDR1 SGHTA, CDR2 FQGNSA. This CDR3 is built from 15 residues.

This chain uses TRBV7-2 with TRBJ2-5, with D perhaps assigned TRBD1 or TRBD2 (5 bases each). The V gene lost 5 bases and the J gene lost 0 bases, with 13 bases spanning the gap. The germline CDR1 and CDR2 sequences are SGHTA and FQGNSA. The CDR3 totals 15 residues. The CDR3 spells CASSRMGPYQETQYF. The CDR3 nucleotides read TGTGCCAGCAGCCGGATGGGACCGTACCAAGAGACCCAGTACTTC.

J is TRBJ1-5 and V is TRBV6-5; tentatively, D is TRBD1 (6 bases). The V gene lost 4 bases and the J gene lost 6 bases, with 25 bases spanning the gap. The germline V gene encodes CDR1 MNHEY and CDR2 SVGAGI. The CDR3 contains 18 residues. In DNA form, the CDR3 reads TGTGCCAGCAGTTTATCAAGTCCAGGGGAAGGTACTAGTCAGCCCCAGCATTTT. It codes for CASSLSSPGEGTSQPQHF.

As for this clonotype: Germline is not matched at one junction end, which may reflect a read error. This chain joins TRBV7-8 and TRBJ1-4; 10 nucleotides agree with TRBD1. Germline CDR1 and CDR2: SGHVS and FQNEAQ. This CDR3 is built from 15 residues. CDR3 region: CASSQKTGGQEKLFF. CDR3 DNA: TGCGCCAGCAGCCAAAAGACAGGGGGCCAGGAAAAACTGTTTTTT.

V gene TRBV10-3 combines with J gene TRBJ1-6, with no clear D. The germline CDR1 and CDR2 sequences are ENHRY and SYGVKD. V lost 7 bases, J lost 2 bases, and 6 bases lay in between. The CDR3 loop spans 13 amino acids. CDR3 amino acids: CAIKTTYNSPLHF. CDR3 nucleotide sequence: TGTGCCATCAAAACGACCTATAATTCACCCCTCCACTTT.

The V call is TRBV6-5, the J call TRBJ2-7, with TRBD2 as a possible D gene (5 bases). With 5 bases removed from V and 0 bases from J, the gap between germline ends came to 17 bases. Germline values: CDR1 MNHEY, CDR2 SVGAGI. The CDR3 runs 16 residues. The CDR3 nucleotides read TGTGCCAGCAGTGACCACCGTGTTGGGAGCTCCTACGAGCAGTACTTC. It encodes CASSDHRVGSSYEQYF.

The rearrangement uses TRBV29-1 and TRBJ1-3; TRBD1 matches 8 bases. The germline V gene encodes CDR1 SQVTM and CDR2 ANQGSEA. The trim removed 8 bases at V and 4 bases at J, leaving 7 bases unmatched. CDR3 length: 13 amino acids. Here the CDR3 DNA reads TGCAGCTTGCAGGGGGCAGGAGGAAACACCATATATTTT. Its protein is CSLQGAGGNTIYF.

DNA of the CDR3: TGTGCCAGCAGCAGGCTGAGCGGGAAGGAAGAGACCCAGTACTTC. Translation gives CASSRLSGKEETQYF. The rearrangement links TRBV12-3 or TRBV12-4 to TRBJ2-5, with TRBD2 matching 7 bases. The CDR3 sequence is 15 residues long. With 6 bases clipped from V and 3 bases from J, the junction kept 10 bases outside the gene matches.

The V and J genes are TRBV12-3 or TRBV12-4 and TRBJ1-5, with 9 bases fitting TRBD1. Trimming took 7 bases from V and 2 from J; bases not matched to a gene: 9. The CDR3 spans 16 residues. DNA for the CDR3: TGTGCCAGCACCGCAACAGGGGGCATTGGCAATCAGCCCCAGCATTTT. It is translated as CASTATGGIGNQPQHF.

This clonotype turned up a few times. The CDR3 is CSATQATGTTEAFF. The CDR3 coding sequence is TGCAGTGCTACCCAAGCGACAGGGACCACTGAAGCTTTCTTT. The chain joins TRBV20-1 to TRBJ1-1, with TRBD1 matching over 7 bases. The CDR3 runs to 14 residues. The V and J ends lost 4 bases and 4 bases, in that order; junction bases with no gene match: 9. Germline assignment: CDR1 DFQATT and CDR2 SNEGSKA (reference sequence).

The gene calls are TRBV24-1 and TRBJ1-5; D might be TRBD1 (5 bases). Germline V gene data show CDR1 as KGHDR and CDR2 as SFDVKD. The CDR3 has 12 residues. The V end was cut by 9 bases, the J end by 6 bases, with 11 bases between. The CDR3: CATSSGTQPQHF. The CDR3 DNA follows: TGTGCCACCTCGTCGGGGACTCAGCCCCAGCATTTT.

In its sample, this clonotype was seen many times. The chain recombines TRBV24-1 with TRBJ1-2; no clear D gene. Trimming shortened V by 6 bases and J by 8 bases, and 12 bases separated the two germline ends. Per germline, CDR1 KGHDR and CDR2 SFDVKD. The CDR3 sequence is 12 residues long. CDR3 loop: CATSRPAEGYTF. Written as DNA, the CDR3 is TGTGCCACCAGTCGCCCAGCGGAAGGCTACACCTTC.

The CDR3 bases are TGTGCCAGCAGCTCATGCAGGGGGCAGGACGGCTACACCTTC. Amino acid sequence: CASSSCRGQDGYTF. The chain joins TRBV7-9 to TRBJ1-2; TRBD1 matches at 8 bases. The CDR3 totals 14 residues. Germline V gene sequence: CDR1 SEHNR, CDR2 FQNEAQ (reference sequence). V lost 4 bases and J lost 8; bases outside the gene matches: 9.

With regard to this clonotype: One end of the junction is discordant with germline, which a read error may explain. This rearrangement joins TRBV2 to TRBJ2-3, with 8 bases matching TRBD2. CDR1 and CDR2 from the germline V gene are SNHLY and FYNNEI. The CDR3 runs 17 residues. In nucleotides, the CDR3 is TGTGCCACCAGTGATTTAAGGAGCGGGAGTCTCGCAGATACGCAGTATTTT. Amino acid sequence: CATSDLRSGSLADTQYF.

As regards this clonotype: A single base separates this from a much larger clone, so it may be a read error. CDR3 loop: CASRDGELFF. In DNA form, the CDR3 reads TGTGCCAGCAGGGACGGGGAGCTGTTTTTT. The chain couples TRBV7-9 to TRBJ2-2; D remains unclear. There are 10 residues in the CDR3. Germline V gene lookup returns CDR1 SEHNR and CDR2 FQNEAQ (reference sequence). Trimming removed 6 bases at V and 7 bases at J, with 3 bases between.

This clonotype was counted at least ten times. V and J are TRBV7-8 and TRBJ1-3; no definite D call. CDR3 size: 14 residues. Germline values: CDR1 SGHVS, CDR2 FQNEAQ. Trimming removed 1 base from V and 0 bases from J, with 4 bases in between. In DNA, the CDR3 is TGTGCCAGCAGCTTAGTTAGCTCTGGAAACACCATATATTTT. It encodes CASSLVSSGNTIYF.

CDR3 residues: CASSVVGDYGYTF. Written as DNA, the CDR3 is TGTGCCAGCAGCGTTGTCGGCGACTATGGCTACACCTTC. The chain has TRBV25-1 and TRBJ1-2; D call uncertain. Trimming left V 6 bases short and J 3 bases short, with 11 bases between. CDR1 and CDR2 (germline): MGHDK, SYGVNS. This CDR3 comprises 13 residues.

The rearrangement uses TRBV2 and TRBJ1-4, with 10 nucleotides matching TRBD1. The V segment lost 6 bases and the J segment 8 bases; nucleotides outside the gene matches: 3. The CDR3 covers 13 residues. The V gene's germline CDR1 is SNHLY and CDR2 FYNNEI. The DNA of the CDR3 is TGTGCCAGCAGAATGGACAGGGGGGAAAAACTGTTTTTT. It specifies CASRMDRGEKLFF.

This clonotype was picked up one time. V gene TRBV20-1 combines with J gene TRBJ1-1; TRBD1 aligns across 7 bases. CDR1 and CDR2 from the germline V gene are DFQATT and SNEGSKA (reference sequence). The CDR3 runs to 12 residues. CDR3 coding DNA: TGCAGCCCGAAGACAGGGTACACTGAAGCTTTCTTT. This encodes CSPKTGYTEAFF.

This clonotype was picked up many times. V gene TRBV7-9 combines with J gene TRBJ2-5; D may be TRBD2 (5 bases). CDR3 length: 14 residues. CDR1 is SEHNR and CDR2 is FQNEAQ in the germline V gene (reference sequence). V lost 3 bases, J lost 0 bases, and 8 bases lay in between. CDR3 DNA sequence: TGTGCCAGCAGCTTGTCCGGGAACCAAGAGACCCAGTACTTC. This gives the protein CASSLSGNQETQYF.

This clonotype has more than one count but fewer than ten. Possible read error: a much larger clone is one base away. J is TRBJ2-5 and V is TRBV7-8; 14 bases are a match to TRBD2. This CDR3 comprises 15 residues. V lost 5 bases and J lost 4; bases outside the gene matches: 3. Germline values: CDR1 SGHVS, CDR2 FQNEAQ. The chain's CDR3 is CASSAGLAGGETQYF. The DNA for the CDR3 is TGTGCCAGCAGCGCTGGACTAGCGGGAGGAGAGACCCAGTACTTC.

The chain links TRBV2 to TRBJ1-4; TRBD1 aligns across 8 bases. This CDR3 comprises 15 residues. In germline, CDR1 is SNHLY, CDR2 FYNNEI. V dropped 6 bases and J dropped 7; count of bases not matched to a gene: 10. Here the CDR3 DNA reads TGTGCCAGCAGCCAAGGGACAGGTCGCGGTGAAAAACTGTTTTTT. Encoded protein: CASSQGTGRGEKLFF.

The V call is TRBV12-5, the J call TRBJ1-5, with 8 nucleotides matching TRBD1. Germline V gene data show CDR1 as LGHNT and CDR2 as FRNRAP. The CDR3 covers 14 residues. V lost 5 bases, J lost 9 bases, and 9 bases stayed unmatched. The DNA for the CDR3 is TGTGCTAGTGGTCCTGACAGGGGCTATCTGCCCCAGCATTTT. Amino acid sequence: CASGPDRGYLPQHF.